This T cell receptor (beta chain) was captured in a study of tumor-infiltrating lymphocytes in primary liver carcinoma. Looking at the study overall: With diameters of roughly 4 to 11 cm, tumors were stage T1-T3 N0M0.

Researchers generated TCR beta cDNA from 500 ng of total RNA, relying on a constant-region primer. Modified slightly, ARM-PCR produced TCR beta libraries over three nested multiplex PCR rounds. TCRdb processed the multiplex PCR reads anew with MiXCR; each CDR3 protein has one entry. The sample holds about 330,000 distinct CDR3 sequences; almost 65% are singletons and the top ten take 6.5%. This clonotype appeared once. Unsorted whole blood supplied the RNA, and germline DNA was extracted too. This sequence originates from a man aged 40-49 years with primary liver carcinoma and hepatitis B virus infection. What was sequenced was peripheral blood.

CDR3: CASSLEGLNSPCEQYF. DNA for the CDR3: TGTGCCAGCAGCTTAGAGGGGTTAAACAGTCCCTGCGAGCAGTACTTC. This chain links TRBV11-2 with TRBJ2-7; D gene ambiguous. The germline V gene encodes CDR1 SGHAT and CDR2 FQNNGV. The CDR3 is 16 amino acids. Trimming removed 0 bases at V and 6 bases at J, with 18 bases between.